One sample yielded the 30 T cell receptor beta chains listed below, sequenced in a study of blood T cell repertoires in COVID-19. Sequenced by immunoSEQ multiplex PCR; TCRdb stores in-frame clones only, minus some. The profile shows over 200,000 clones, 85% of them singletons. The specimen was PBMCs or T cells enriched from blood (not recorded which). The receptor source for this set is a man in his forties who had recovered from COVID-19.

This chain links TRBV5-1 with TRBJ2-7; 9 bases match TRBD2. Losses at the gene ends were 2 bases for V and 3 bases for J; bases not matched to a gene: 6. This CDR3 region has 15 residues. CDR1 is SGHRS and CDR2 is YFSETQ in the germline V gene. CDR3 protein: CASSFLAGSGYEQYF. The CDR3 DNA sequence: TGCGCCAGCAGCTTTCTAGCGGGATCCGGCTACGAGCAGTACTTC.

The rearrangement joins TRBV7-9 to TRBJ2-3; no definite D call. Trimming removed 2 bases from V and 6 bases from J, with 6 bases in between. This CDR3 has 12 amino acids. The germline gives CDR1 SEHNR, CDR2 FQNEAQ (reference sequence). Here the CDR3 DNA reads TGTGCCAGCAGCTTACTTGCGGATACGCAGTATTTT. This encodes CASSLLADTQYF.

The chain employs TRBV30 and TRBJ1-2; 8 bases map to TRBD1. CDR1 GTSNPN and CDR2 SVGIG come from the germline V gene (reference sequence). The V and J ends lost 0 bases and 8 bases, in that order; junction bases with no gene match: 8. This CDR3 region has 14 residues. Written as DNA, the CDR3 is TGTGCCTGGAGTGTTGGGCAGGGGGCGCGCGGCTACACCTTC. It codes for CAWSVGQGARGYTF.

CDR3 residues: CASSLAGTSGIGDYNEQFF. DNA of the CDR3: TGTGCCAGCAGCTTAGCCGGGACTAGCGGGATTGGCGACTACAATGAGCAGTTCTTC. The V and J genes are TRBV7-3 and TRBJ2-1; 13 positions match TRBD2. With V trimmed by 2 bases and J by 3 bases, 10 bases remained unmatched. Germline V gene sequence: CDR1 SGHTA, CDR2 FQGTGA. CDR3 size: 19 residues.

V and J are TRBV7-9 and TRBJ2-3, with TRBD2 identical over 12 bases. This CDR3 has 17 amino acids. V shed 1 base, J shed 4 bases, and the junction held 6 bases outside the gene matches. Germline CDR1 and CDR2: SEHNR and FQNEAQ (reference sequence). This CDR3 is CASSLVSPSGRADTQYF. The CDR3 nucleotides read TGTGCCAGCAGCTTAGTTTCGCCTAGCGGGAGGGCAGATACGCAGTATTTT. Variable domain in full (rest from reference TRBV7-9 and TRBJ2-3): DTGVSQNPRHKITKRGQNVTFRCDPISEHNRLYWYRQTLGQGPEFLTYFQNEAQLEKSRLLSDRFSAERPKGSFSTLEIQRTEQGDSAMYLCASSLVSPSGRADTQYFGPGTRLTVL.

This clone was seen many times. The chain couples TRBV6-4 to TRBJ2-3, with TRBD2 identical over 11 bases. The ends lost 6 bases at V and 4 bases at J; junction bases unmatched: 6. This CDR3 has 15 residues. Germline lookup yields CDR1 MRHNA and CDR2 SNTAGT. CDR3 nucleotides: TGTGCCAGCAGCGCCGGGACTAGCGGACCAGATACGCAGTATTTT. Its protein product is CASSAGTSGPDTQYF.

This clone has more than one count but fewer than ten. V and J are TRBV18 and TRBJ2-1; 11 bases line up with TRBD2. Germline-derived CDR1 and CDR2 are KGHSH and LQKENI. The J segment lost 2 bases and the V segment lost 3 bases, leaving 0 bases of the junction unmatched. This CDR3 has 15 residues. The CDR3 DNA sequence: TGTGCCAGCTCACCGGGACTAGCGGCCTACAATGAGCAGTTCTTC. Residues: CASSPGLAAYNEQFF.

The V gene is TRBV25-1, the J gene TRBJ1-4, with 7 positions matching TRBD1. J was trimmed by 5 bases and V by 6 bases; bases with no gene match: 6. This CDR3 has 14 residues. Germline CDR1 MGHDK, CDR2 SYGVNS. The CDR3 DNA reads TGTGCCAGCAGGAAGACAGGGCTCAATGAAAAACTGTTTTTT. It specifies CASRKTGLNEKLFF.

V usage is TRBV10-3 and J usage is TRBJ2-7, with D perhaps matching TRBD1 (5 bases). The V end lost 3 bases, the J end lost 2 bases, and 5 bases lay between the germline ends. This CDR3 has 12 amino acids. Germline V gene sequence: CDR1 ENHRY, CDR2 SYGVKD. CDR3 sequence reads: CAISEQAYEQYF. CDR3 nucleotide sequence: TGTGCCATCAGTGAACAGGCCTACGAGCAGTACTTC.

The chain uses TRBV27 and TRBJ1-5, with D maybe TRBD1 (5 bases). The germline V gene encodes CDR1 MNHEY and CDR2 SMNVEV (reference sequence). The CDR3 runs 15 residues. The V gene lost 5 bases and the J gene lost 3 bases, with 14 bases spanning the gap. The CDR3 is CASSTGGGYNQPQHF. The DNA of the CDR3 is TGTGCCAGCAGTACCGGGGGGGGATACAATCAGCCCCAGCATTTT.

The chain carries TRBV29-1 and TRBJ1-1; D gene ambiguous. The CDR3 runs to 11 residues. The V gene's germline CDR1 is SQVTM and CDR2 ANQGSEA. The V and J ends lost 4 bases and 6 bases respectively, with 9 bases between them. The DNA for the CDR3 is TGCAGCGTTGCTGGTCGGGCTGAAGCTTTCTTT. Protein sequence: CSVAGRAEAFF.

Only one count was recorded for this clone. The J gene is TRBJ1-1, the V gene TRBV6-5; D call uncertain. The ends were cut back, 5 bases at V and 0 bases at J, with 13 bases in the middle. This CDR3 is 15 amino acids long. Germline V gene data show CDR1 as MNHEY and CDR2 as SVGAGI. The CDR3 bases are TGTGCCAGCAGTAACCCTGAGAAGCTGAACACTGAAGCTTTCTTT. Protein product: CASSNPEKLNTEAFF.

The chain has TRBV27 and TRBJ2-1, with D perhaps TRBD1 (6 bases). V was clipped by 0 bases and J by 3 bases, with 12 bases between them. Germline-derived CDR1 and CDR2 are MNHEY and SMNVEV (reference sequence). This CDR3 has 16 amino acids. CDR3 amino acids: CASSLSRGDIYNEQFF. The CDR3 bases are TGTGCCAGCAGTTTATCGCGAGGGGACATCTACAATGAGCAGTTCTTC.

The gene calls are TRBV14 and TRBJ1-1; no definite D call. V lost 4 bases, J lost 3 bases, and 15 bases lay in between. This CDR3 comprises 15 residues. The germline CDR1 and CDR2 sequences are SGHDN and FVKESK. Here the CDR3 reads CASSPSARLHTEAFF. The CDR3 region has the DNA TGTGCCAGCAGCCCTAGCGCCCGGCTACACACTGAAGCTTTCTTT.

The chain has TRBV5-1 and TRBJ2-3; a possible D gene is TRBD2 (7 bases). With 4 bases removed from V and 5 bases from J, the gap between germline ends came to 14 bases. The CDR3 totals 14 residues. The V gene's germline CDR1 is SGHRS and CDR2 YFSETQ. CDR3 loop: CASSPSGGGDTQYF. The CDR3 DNA sequence: TGCGCCAGCAGCCCTAGCGGAGGGGGAGATACGCAGTATTTT.

This clone was recorded a few times. V is TRBV19 and J is TRBJ1-1, with 7 positions matching TRBD1. This CDR3 is 15 amino acids long. V lost 4 bases, J lost 0 bases, and 5 bases stayed unmatched. Germline CDR1 reads LNHDA; CDR2 reads SQIVND (reference sequence). DNA for the CDR3: TGTGCCAGTAGTAATACCGGGACAGTGAACACTGAAGCTTTCTTT. Its translation is CASSNTGTVNTEAFF.

The chain couples TRBV10-1 to TRBJ2-7; 7 positions match TRBD2. Germline CDR1 reads WNHNN; CDR2 reads SYGVQD (reference sequence). Losses at the gene ends were 0 bases for V and 3 bases for J; bases not matched to a gene: 17. The CDR3 has 19 residues. The CDR3 nucleotides read TGCGCCAGCAGTGAGTCGTTTTGCGGGAGAACCAAAGAAAACTACGAGCAGTACTTC. It specifies CASSESFCGRTKENYEQYF.

This rearrangement joins TRBV2 to TRBJ2-3; TRBD1 might be the D (5 bases). Germline assignment: CDR1 SNHLY and CDR2 FYNNEI. The CDR3 has 11 residues. The CDR3 loop reads CGSGFTDTQYF. The CDR3 DNA sequence: TGTGGGTCAGGGTTCACAGATACGCAGTATTTT.

A word on this clone: Its ends do not fully match the called genes, so a read error is possible. The gene calls are TRBV6-5 and TRBJ2-1; 8 nucleotides align to TRBD2. The CDR3 loop spans 12 amino acids. Germline V gene data show CDR1 as MNHEY and CDR2 as SVGAGI. CDR3 protein: CASRGHSGVGVF. The CDR3 bases are TGTGCCAGCAGGGGCCATAGCGGGGTGGGGGTCTTC.

The chain employs TRBV4-1 and TRBJ2-3; 10 nucleotides line up with TRBD2. V dropped 2 bases and J dropped 1; count of bases not matched to a gene: 0. Germline V lookup: CDR1 MGHRA, CDR2 YSYEKL. This CDR3 has 15 amino acids. Here the CDR3 DNA reads TGCGCCAGCAGCCAACTAGCGGGAGGCACAGATACGCAGTATTTT. It codes for CASSQLAGGTDTQYF.

The chain employs TRBV4-1 and TRBJ1-1; 7 bases fit TRBD1. The trim removed 4 bases at V and 0 bases at J, leaving 5 bases unmatched. CDR3 length: 15 residues. Germline lookup yields CDR1 MGHRA and CDR2 YSYEKL. In DNA, the CDR3 is TGCGCCAGCAGCCCAGAGACAGGGCTGAACACTGAAGCTTTCTTT. Residues: CASSPETGLNTEAFF.

The gene calls are TRBV6-2 or TRBV6-3 and TRBJ2-7; 7 bases are a match to TRBD1. Germline assignment: CDR1 MNHEY and CDR2 SVGEGT. CDR3 length: 17 residues. Trimming took 1 base from V and 1 from J; bases not matched to a gene: 10. CDR3 sequence reads: CASSYLKDRASSYEQYF. For the CDR3, the DNA is TGTGCCAGCAGTTACTTAAAAGACAGGGCTTCATCCTACGAGCAGTACTTC.

J is TRBJ1-5 and V is TRBV28; D unclear. The CDR3 has 15 residues. CDR1 is MDHEN, CDR2 SYDVKM, per germline. Trimming left V 3 bases short and J 6 bases short, with 15 bases between. The CDR3 bases are TGTGCCAGCAGTTTCTCCTTGATGCTACGTCAGCCCCAGCATTTT. This encodes CASSFSLMLRQPQHF.

The chain has TRBV29-1 and TRBJ1-2; 7 bases map to TRBD1. Germline V lookup: CDR1 SQVTM, CDR2 ANQGSEA. Losses at the gene ends were 6 bases for V and 4 bases for J; bases not matched to a gene: 5. This CDR3 region has 12 residues. This chain's CDR3 is CSVKTGIYGYTF. The CDR3 nucleotides read TGCAGCGTCAAGACAGGGATCTATGGCTACACCTTC.

The rearrangement uses TRBV4-1 and TRBJ2-7; 9 nucleotides match TRBD2. The V gene's germline CDR1 is MGHRA and CDR2 YSYEKL. The CDR3 is 17 residues long. With V trimmed by 5 bases and J by 3 bases, 14 bases remained unmatched. The CDR3 sequence is CASSSRGGRASIYEQYF. The CDR3 nucleotides are TGCGCCAGCAGCTCCCGGGGCGGGAGGGCGTCGATCTACGAGCAGTACTTC.

The chain employs TRBV28 and TRBJ1-4; 7 nucleotides agree with TRBD1. Per the germline V gene, CDR1 is MDHEN and CDR2 is SYDVKM. This CDR3 has 15 residues. The V gene end was trimmed by 2 bases and the J gene end by 5 bases; junction bases not matched to a gene: 5. The CDR3: CASSLPGQTNEKLFF. The CDR3 nucleotides read TGTGCCAGCAGTTTACCGGGACAGACAAATGAAAAACTGTTTTTT.

This clone came up once. The rearrangement links TRBV9 to TRBJ2-5; D is undetermined. The V gene's germline CDR1 is SGDLS and CDR2 YYNGEE. The CDR3 has 14 amino acids. The ends were cut back, 3 bases at V and 0 bases at J, with 9 bases in the middle. The CDR3 loop reads CASSAHRDQETQYF. Written as DNA, the CDR3 is TGTGCCAGCAGCGCCCACCGAGACCAAGAGACCCAGTACTTC. Full variable domain (missing parts from reference TRBV9 and TRBJ2-5): DSGVTQTPKHLITATGQRVTLRCSPRSGDLSVYWYQQSLDQGLQFLIQYYNGEERAKGNILERFSAQQFPDLHSELNLSSLELGDSALYFCASSAHRDQETQYFGPGTRLLVL.

The DNA of the CDR3 is TGTGCCAGCAGTGTCGGGACAGGCGTCTTACTAGCCAAAAACATTCAGTACTTC. This translates into CASSVGTGVLLAKNIQYF. This chain connects TRBV6-1 to TRBJ2-4; 8 bases are shared with TRBD1. Germline CDR1 MNHNS, CDR2 SASEGT. J lost 0 bases, V lost 4 bases, and 11 bases had no gene match. The CDR3 sequence is 18 residues long.

V gene TRBV18 combines with J gene TRBJ1-4; D may be TRBD1 (6 bases). V dropped 0 bases and J dropped 0 bases, with 20 bases sitting between them. The CDR3 runs 20 residues. Germline CDR1 KGHSH, CDR2 LQKENI. CDR3 DNA: TGTGCCAGCTCACCACCCCCTACAGGGCTCGGAATCGCAACTAATGAAAAACTGTTTTTT. Residues: CASSPPPTGLGIATNEKLFF.

Here the CDR3 DNA reads TGTGCCAGCAGGGGCAGGGGGGTATCACCCCTCCACTTT. As protein: CASRGRGVSPLHF. The chain carries TRBV12-3 or TRBV12-4 and TRBJ1-6; 7 nucleotides agree with TRBD1. V trimming: 6 bases; J trimming: 10 bases; junction bases outside the gene matches: 6. The CDR3 runs to 13 residues.